This T cell receptor beta chain was captured in a study of blood T cell repertoires in COVID-19 (dated by TCRdb to about 2020). Concerning the study at large: Collaborator samples came from the United States, Italy and Spain and covered acute and convalescent phases of COVID-19. The repertoires were released in a freely available public database meant as a resource for research on the immune response to SARS-CoV-2. The material from the prospective study consisted of cDNA or gDNA derived from T cells, B-cell-depleted T cells, or PBMCs. Deeply sampled blood TCRbeta repertoires from subjects exposed to, actively infected with, or recovered from COVID-19 were included in the dataset. Where available, HLA class I and class II types were taken from metadata supplied by the sample provider and were not determined by assay-based typing. A de-identified subject ID, COVID-19 status, age in years and sex were almost always included in the sample metadata. Samples were obtained from the ongoing ImmuneRACE study (first 160 participants) and from roughly 1,300 subjects provided by 6 global collaborators. Beyond this particular receptor, the publication reports: Clinical and demographic metadata were provided uncurated, with the amount varying by source and participant.

This clone was counted a few times. The antigen this receptor binds is unknown. Qualities for individual bases were not recorded, and no much larger clone is one base off. V ends up 4 bases short and J 1 base short, with an unmatched junction base count of 7. According to the germline V gene, CDR1 reads SGHDT and CDR2 reads YYEEEE. From the cysteine up to the phenylalanine, the CDR3 has a length of 16 residues. Left in the record is the CDR3 DNA by itself, 48 bases read in frame from the first base. Each collaborating institution followed its own protocols to collect whole blood in K2EDTA tubes. For TCRbeta analysis, collaborators shipped samples as frozen whole blood, isolated PBMCs, or DNA extracted from either of those sample types. The immunoSEQ Assay, a bias-controlled multiplex PCR, was used to amplify TCRbeta CDR3 regions from genomic DNA. As for how the authors treated the data: The number of nucleated cells in each sample was estimated by amplification of reference gene primers within the assay. To quantify the absolute abundance of each unique TCRbeta CDR3 rearrangement, sequence reads were collapsed and filtered. For each sample, productive Simpson clonality was calculated as the square root of Simpson's diversity index across productive rearrangements. TCRdb stores this immuneACCESS table with in-frame sequences only. Part of the clones is absent; in the studies checked, under half of the shortfall reflects unresolved V genes, and no reason is known for the rest. The DNA gave D and trimming, while V, J and clone size come from that table. Counted in this sample were about 200,000 clones; 86% of them appeared once. The ten biggest clones cover 5% to 6.5% of the sample.

The rearranged segments are TRBV5-6 and TRBJ2-7, with 11 bases in between that match TRBD2. Sequencing was performed on peripheral blood. This receptor was taken from a man aged 80 or over with acute or convalescent COVID-19. At the DNA level, the sequence is TGTGCCAGCAGCCCTAATAGCGGGAGGGGTTCCTACGAGCAGTACTTC. Its protein is CASSPNSGRGSYEQYF.